The 27 T cell receptor beta chains below all came from one sample that was sequenced in a study of blood T cell repertoires in acute mononucleosis (TCRdb year 2020). Library prep was done by the immunoSEQ multiplex PCR assay. The immuneACCESS repertoire file appears here via TCRdb, limited to in-frame rearrangements. These files lack a portion of the clones; in checked studies, under half of the deficit traces to unresolved V genes, and the cause of the others is not known. For this sample the table gives 7,800 or so clones, of which about 25% were detected only once. Of the sample, about 30% is held by the ten largest clones. Sample time point, as interpreted from the label and publication: acute infectious mononucleosis, at clinical presentation within 2 weeks of symptom onset (visit 1). The sample consisted of EBV YVL epitope tetramer+ CD8+ T cells sorted from PBMCs, taken during acute infectious mononucleosis. Interpreted using the paper, the cell subset or site label stands for: CD8 T cells binding a tetramer with EBV BRLF1 109-117 peptide (YVL-BR). These receptors all stem from a woman between 18 and 29 years old with infectious mononucleosis caused by EBV.

A word on this clone: This likely stems from a read error, as it lies one base from a far larger clone. The genes are TRBV5-4 and TRBJ2-3; no reliable D call. The germline V and J ends were trimmed by 1 base and 0 bases, with 9 bases remaining between them. CDR1 is SGHNT and CDR2 is YYREEE in the germline V gene (reference sequence). This CDR3 region has 15 residues. CDR3 bases: TGTGCCAGCAGCTTGCGAGCCTCTAGCACAGATACGCAGTATTTT. It is translated as CASSLRASSTDTQYF.

The V call is TRBV29-1, the J call TRBJ2-1; D perhaps matches TRBD2 (6 bases). The germline V gene encodes CDR1 SQVTM and CDR2 ANQGSEA. CDR3 length equals 13 residues. CDR3 coding DNA: TGCAGTGCAGGGAGGTCCCTCTACAATGAGCAGTTCTTC. Its protein product is CSAGRSLYNEQFF.

The rearrangement links TRBV28 to TRBJ2-7, with 7 nucleotides matching TRBD2. CDR3 length: 14 residues. Germline trimming cut 6 bases from V and 4 bases from J; bases unmatched to any gene: 9. Germline V gives CDR1 MDHEN, CDR2 SYDVKM. DNA for the CDR3: TGTGCCAGCAGCCAAAGGCTAGCGGTTTACGAGCAGTACTTC. Translating it yields CASSQRLAVYEQYF.

This clone was counted only a few times. This sequence joins TRBV5-1 and TRBJ2-7; D unclear. Trimming removed 4 bases at V and 2 bases at J, with 16 bases between. Germline CDR1 and CDR2: SGHRS and YFSETQ. The CDR3 has 15 residues. CDR3 sequence: CASSQDPLVTYEQYF. Written as DNA, the CDR3 is TGCGCCAGCAGCCAAGATCCGCTGGTAACCTACGAGCAGTACTTC.

The chain recombines TRBV7-3 with TRBJ2-2, with unresolved D. The CDR3 runs 14 residues. Trimming removed 0 bases from V and 6 bases from J, with 8 bases in between. The V gene's germline CDR1 is SGHTA and CDR2 FQGTGA. The CDR3 DNA reads as TGTGCCAGCAGCTTAACGTACGGAGCCGGGGAGCTGTTTTTT. It codes for CASSLTYGAGELFF.

This clone was counted at least ten times. This chain uses TRBV7-3 with TRBJ2-7; 7 positions agree with TRBD2. There are 15 residues in the CDR3. With V trimmed by 5 bases and J by 3 bases, 10 bases remained unmatched. The germline gives CDR1 SGHTA, CDR2 FQGTGA. CDR3 sequence: CASSTAGDLGYEQYF. CDR3 in DNA: TGTGCCAGCAGCACTGCGGGGGACCTGGGCTACGAGCAGTACTTC.

To note about this clone: This is likely an artifact of a read error, given a far larger clone one base away. Other DNA sequences from this sample encode an identical CDR3 as well. V and J are TRBV11-2 and TRBJ2-5; D possibly corresponds to TRBD1 (5 bases). CDR1 SGHAT and CDR2 FQNNGV come from the germline V gene. This CDR3 comprises 15 residues. This CDR3 is CASSQDQGNRETQYF. In DNA, the CDR3 is TGCGCCAGCAGCCAAGATCAGGGTAACCGGGAGACCCAGTACTTC. Together with reference TRBV11-2 and TRBJ2-5, the CDR3 gives the full variable domain: EAGVAQSPRYKIIEKRQSVAFWCNPISGHATLYWYQQILGQGPKLLIQFQNNGVVDDSQLPKDRFSAERLKGVDSTLKIQPAKLEDSAVYLCASSQDQGNRETQYFGPGTRLLVL.

The rearrangement joins TRBV10-3 to TRBJ2-1; the D call may be TRBD1 or TRBD2 (5 bases each). V was trimmed by 2 bases and J by 14 bases, leaving 22 bases between them. Germline V gene sequence: CDR1 ENHRY, CDR2 SYGVKD. CDR3 length: 15 amino acids. In DNA form, the CDR3 reads TGTGCCATCAGTGAGGGGACCCTTAGCTCCTACAATGAGTTCTTC. Translation gives CAISEGTLSSYNEFF.

The rearrangement joins TRBV6-1 to TRBJ2-7; tentatively, D is TRBD2 (5 bases). V dropped 4 bases and J dropped 1 base, with 11 bases sitting between them. There are 14 residues in the CDR3. The germline V gene encodes CDR1 MNHNS and CDR2 SASEGT. CDR3 region: CASSGYGDSYEQYF. The CDR3 DNA follows: TGTGCCAGCAGTGGCTACGGGGATTCCTACGAGCAGTACTTC.

This sequence joins TRBV6-1 and TRBJ2-5; perhaps TRBD2 as D (6 bases). Trimming stripped 5 bases from V and 4 bases from J, with 17 bases between. This CDR3 comprises 15 residues. Per the germline V gene, CDR1 is MNHNS and CDR2 is SASEGT. The CDR3 DNA sequence: TGTGCCAGCAGTTTCCTGGAGGGCCAGGCAGAGACCCAGTACTTC. Protein product: CASSFLEGQAETQYF.

Within the sample, this clone is medium-sized. The rearrangement joins TRBV4-2 to TRBJ2-7, with a weak D call TRBD1 (6 bases). The germline V gene has CDR1 LGHNA and CDR2 YNFKEQ. Between the trimmed V and J ends, which lost 2 bases and 3 bases, there was a span of 20 bases. The CDR3 has 17 residues. CDR3 sequence (DNA): TGTGCCAGCAGCCAAAAAGGGGGTCGTTCGTGGCGCTACGAGCAGTACTTC. The encoded protein is CASSQKGGRSWRYEQYF.

Note on this clone: This likely traces to a read error, being one base from a far larger clone. The CDR3 end shows no conserved phenylalanine or tryptophan, and so a read error is likely. The chain combines TRBV7-2 with TRBJ2-7; 15 nucleotides agree with TRBD2. The germline V gene encodes CDR1 SGHTA and CDR2 FQGNSA. The J segment lost 2 bases and the V segment lost 5 bases, leaving 10 bases of the junction unmatched. This CDR3 has 18 amino acids. The CDR3 nucleotides are TGTGCCAGCAGCACCCTCGGGACTAGCGGGAGGTTGGCCTACGAGCAGTACCTC. It codes for CASSTLGTSGRLAYEQYL.

This clone was recorded a few times. An end of the junction does not agree with germline; a read error may underlie this. V and J are TRBV10-3 and TRBJ2-7; D is perhaps TRBD1 or TRBD2 (6 bases each). The CDR3 sequence is 14 residues long. Germline values: CDR1 ENHRY, CDR2 SYGVKD. CDR3 region: CASSEWAGEDEQYF. The CDR3 DNA reads TGTGCCAGCAGTGAATGGGCAGGGGAGGACGAGCAGTACTTC.

Many counts were recorded for this clone. The J gene is TRBJ1-5, the V gene TRBV4-1, with 9 bases aligning to TRBD1. J was trimmed by 4 bases and V by 0 bases; bases with no gene match: 10. The germline V gene has CDR1 MGHRA and CDR2 YSYEKL. The CDR3 has 18 residues. The CDR3 loop reads CASSQDRNRGRVNQPQHF. The CDR3 DNA is TGCGCCAGCAGCCAAGATAGGAACAGGGGGCGCGTGAATCAGCCCCAGCATTTT.

The chain recombines TRBV6-6 with TRBJ2-3; 12 nucleotides match TRBD2. J gave up 0 bases and V 11 bases, and 3 bases lay outside the gene matches. CDR1 is MNHNY and CDR2 is SVGAGI in the germline V gene (reference sequence). The CDR3 has 14 residues. DNA of the CDR3: TGTGCCGTAGGACTAGCGGGGAGCACAGATACGCAGTATTTT. The encoded protein is CAVGLAGSTDTQYF.

This clone was observed at least ten times. V usage is TRBV11-2 and J usage is TRBJ2-3; D is unclear. From germline, CDR1 is SGHAT and CDR2 FQNNGV. Trimming took 1 base from V and 4 from J, leaving 9 bases between them. The CDR3 is 14 amino acids. The CDR3 sequence is CASSLAHLPDTQYF. The CDR3 DNA sequence: TGTGCCAGCAGCTTAGCACATCTACCAGATACGCAGTATTTT.

The chain has TRBV5-4 and TRBJ2-5; 11 bases agree with TRBD2. CDR3 length equals 15 residues. Germline CDR1 and CDR2: SGHNT and YYREEE (reference sequence). The V gene end was trimmed by 2 bases and the J gene end by 4 bases; junction bases not matched to a gene: 4. The CDR3 bases are TGTGCCAGCAGCTTACTAGCGGGAGCTGGAGAGACCCAGTACTTC. The encoded protein is CASSLLAGAGETQYF.

The chain recombines TRBV7-3 with TRBJ2-3; D might be TRBD1 (6 bases). CDR1 and CDR2 (germline): SGHTA, FQGTGA. The CDR3 contains 13 residues. V was shortened by 9 bases and J by 1 base, with 11 bases between the two germline ends. The CDR3 bases are TGTGCCAGTACAGGGTTGGGCACAGATACGCAGTATTTT. It translates to CASTGLGTDTQYF.

This clone was seen a handful of times. A junction end diverges from the germline sequence, so it may reflect a read error. The same CDR3 also results from other DNA sequences found in this sample. The chain uses TRBV11-2 and TRBJ2-7; no reliable D call. Germline CDR1 reads SGHAT; CDR2 reads FQNNGV. The CDR3 spans 15 residues. The CDR3 reads CASSQDPLVTYEQYF. CDR3 coding DNA: TGCGCCAGCAGCCAAGATCCGCTGGTAACCTACGAGCAGTACTTC.

This clone is judged medium-sized. The chain couples TRBV4-1 to TRBJ2-7, with 8 bases fitting TRBD1. V trimming: 6 bases; J trimming: 0 bases; junction bases outside the gene matches: 7. This CDR3 has 15 amino acids. Looked up from germline, CDR1 is MGHRA and CDR2 is YSYEKL. The CDR3 bases are TGCGCCAGCAGTCCTGGACAGGGAAGCTCCTACGAGCAGTACTTC. Translating it yields CASSPGQGSSYEQYF.

This clone was observed a handful of times. The chain recombines TRBV11-3 with TRBJ2-3; 7 nucleotides line up with TRBD2. The ends lost 1 base at V and 2 bases at J; junction bases unmatched: 12. The CDR3 loop spans 18 amino acids. The germline gives CDR1 SGHNT, CDR2 YENEEA. The CDR3 DNA is TGTGCCAGCAGCTTAGTCATCGCGGGAGCAGGGCACACAGATACGCAGTATTTT. Translating gives CASSLVIAGAGHTDTQYF.

Concerning this clone: With only one base between it and a far larger clone, this is likely a read error. The chain joins TRBV6-5 to TRBJ2-5; 7 nucleotides match TRBD1. Germline V gene lookup returns CDR1 MNHEY and CDR2 SVGAGI. This CDR3 spans 15 amino acids. The DNA for the CDR3 is TGTGCCGGCAGGCAGTTGACAGGGAGTGGAGAGACCCAGTACTTC. This encodes CAGRQLTGSGETQYF.

About this clone: One base separates it from a far larger clone, so it is likely a read error. Distinct nucleotide sequences in the sample also encode this CDR3. The genes are TRBV13 and TRBJ2-2; 13 bases agree with TRBD2. CDR3 size: 17 residues. Germline CDR1 is PRHDT and CDR2 is FYEKMQ (reference sequence). The DNA of the CDR3 is TGTGCTAGCAGCTCACTAGCGGGAGGGCCTCGGAGCGGGGAGCTGTTTTTT. Translating it yields CASSSLAGGPRSGELFF.

V usage is TRBV7-3 and J usage is TRBJ2-5; TRBD2 agrees at 15 bases. With 6 bases clipped from V and 6 bases from J, the junction kept 5 bases outside the gene matches. CDR3 size: 15 residues. Per germline, CDR1 SGHTA and CDR2 FQGTGA. CDR3 residues: CASSGLAGGLKTQYF. The CDR3 region has the DNA TGTGCCAGCAGTGGACTAGCGGGAGGGTTGAAGACCCAGTACTTC.

Remarks on this clone: A read error is likely here: a far larger clone is one base away. The chain has TRBV27 and TRBJ2-7; D is unclear. Trimming left V 6 bases short and J 2 bases short, with 11 bases between. The CDR3 consists of 13 residues. Germline-derived CDR1 and CDR2 are MNHEY and SMNVEV (reference sequence). CDR3 nucleotide sequence: TGTGCCAGCAGCCAAGAGTGGGCCTACGAGCAGTACTTC. Its translation is CASSQEWAYEQYF.

There are a few counts of this clone. This chain connects TRBV6-5 to TRBJ2-7, with unresolved D. Germline CDR1 and CDR2: MNHEY and SVGAGI. The length of the CDR3 is 15 residues. V was trimmed by 6 bases and J by 4 bases, leaving 19 bases between them. This chain's CDR3 is CASSSSEVGMYEQYF. CDR3 coding DNA: TGTGCCAGCAGCTCGAGTGAGGTGGGAATGTACGAGCAGTACTTC.

Details on this clone: A read error is the likely source, as a far larger clone sits one nucleotide away. The chain couples TRBV11-2 to TRBJ2-5, with D tentatively TRBD2 (5 bases). This CDR3 is 15 amino acids long. Germline CDR1 reads SGHAT; CDR2 reads FQNNGV. With 7 bases removed from V and 2 bases from J, the gap between germline ends came to 17 bases. The CDR3 DNA reads as TGTGCCAGCATGAGGGAGTTGGCGGTGCAAGAGACCCAGTACTTC. Residues: CASMRELAVQETQYF.